Only one count was recorded for the clone carrying this T cell receptor beta chain. As yet, its antigen is unknown. The PCR contained 60 Vbeta and 13 Jbeta primers. Only in-frame clones appear in the TCRdb table, and some are missing; sequencing was by immunoSEQ multiplex PCR. The profile covers approximately 150,000 clones, with around four fifths appearing a single time and approximately 10% taken by the ten largest. The data originate from a study of cytomegalovirus exposure and HLA in healthy donors. Looked up from germline, CDR1 is LGHNA and CDR2 is YSLEER. The V gene lost 0 bases and the J gene lost 4 bases, with 10 bases spanning the gap. The CDR3 loop spans 15 amino acids. Study-level results: Researchers had no immune exposure information except CMV serostatus available. In vitro confirmation showed three CMV-associated chains to be CMV antigen specific. The study labeled 150 to 200 TCR beta chains cytomegalovirus-associated. Most TCRs appeared rarely, but some public TCRs recurred in many donors.

The chain joins TRBV4-3 to TRBJ1-5; possible D gene TRBD1, 5 bases. The sample comprised PBMCs. The TCR was taken from a young man in good health and CMV-seropositive. The CDR3 sequence is CASSQEGRGNQPQHF. The CDR3 region has the DNA TGCGCCAGCAGCCAAGAGGGGCGGGGAAATCAGCCCCAGCATTTT.